Included here is one TCR beta chain sequence, with context. The data were obtained in a study of blood T cell repertoires in COVID-19. Turning to the study itself: Acute and convalescent COVID-19 specimens originated in the United States, Italy and Spain. From T cells, B-cell-depleted T cells, or PBMCs came the material, which was cDNA or gDNA.

How the authors handled the data: It was from reference gene primer amplification that nucleated cell counts were estimated. The repertoire was sequenced with immunoSEQ multiplex PCR; TCRdb's copy has only in-frame clones and lacks some. D and trimming come from the DNA, and the V and J calls and clone size come from that table. The sample includes some 67,000 clones, 60% to 80% of them seen just once. Germline V CDR1 and CDR2: SGHTA, FQGNSA. The ends lost 1 base at V and 1 base at J; junction bases unmatched: 6. This CDR3 region has 18 residues. The chain carries TRBV7-2 and TRBJ2-3; 12 bases map to TRBD2. This receptor was obtained from a woman aged 60-70 years with acute or convalescent COVID-19. Input material: peripheral blood. The CDR3 bases are TGTGCCAGCAGCTTAGGACTAGCGGGAGTAGGTGGCACAGATACGCAGTATTTT. Translated, it gives CASSLGLAGVGGTDTQYF.